The entry that follows covers one T cell receptor beta chain sequence. These data originate in a study of cytomegalovirus exposure and HLA in healthy donors. The PCR employed 60 Vbeta primers together with 13 Jbeta primers. Sequencing was performed with immunoSEQ multiplex PCR; in TCRdb, only in-frame clones are kept and a portion is missing. The sample yields under 35,000 clones, of which the top ten take up 0.71%. Deletions cut 1 base from V and 0 bases from J, with 16 bases between. The length of the CDR3 is 17 residues. The germline V gene has CDR1 SGHTA and CDR2 FQGNSA. Healthy bone marrow donors supplied every sample. When sampled, the donors appeared nominally healthy, though they likely had unrecorded immune exposures.

The receptor comes from a man aged 30 to 45 in good health and CMV-seronegative. Sequenced: PBMCs. The chain uses TRBV7-2 and TRBJ2-7, with a tentative D call TRBD2 (6 bases). For the CDR3, the DNA is TGTGCCAGCAGCTTAGTCTCCGGAGGGCCTTTCTCCTACGAGCAGTACTTC. Its translation: CASSLVSGGPFSYEQYF. The full variable domain, with the rest looked up from reference TRBV7-2 and TRBJ2-7, is GAGVSQSPSNKVTEKGKDVELRCDPISGHTALYWYRQSLGQGLEFLIYFQGNSAPDKSGLPSDRFSAERTGGSVSTLTIQRTQQEDSAVYLCASSLVSGGPFSYEQYFGPGTRLTVT.